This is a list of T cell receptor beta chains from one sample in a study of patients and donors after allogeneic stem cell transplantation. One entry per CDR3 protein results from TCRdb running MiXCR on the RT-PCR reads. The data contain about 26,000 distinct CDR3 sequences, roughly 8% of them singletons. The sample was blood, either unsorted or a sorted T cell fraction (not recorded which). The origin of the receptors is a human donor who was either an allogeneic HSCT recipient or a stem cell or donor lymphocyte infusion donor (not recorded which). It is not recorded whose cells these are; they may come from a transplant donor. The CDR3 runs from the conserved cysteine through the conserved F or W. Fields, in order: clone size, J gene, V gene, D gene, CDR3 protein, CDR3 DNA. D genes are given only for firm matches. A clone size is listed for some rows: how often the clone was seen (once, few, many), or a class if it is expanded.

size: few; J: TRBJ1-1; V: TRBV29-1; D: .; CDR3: CSVFGTEAFF; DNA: TGCAGCGTTTTCGGGACTGAAGCTTTCTTT
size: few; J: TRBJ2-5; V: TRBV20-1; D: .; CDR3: CSAGGPYQETQYF; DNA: TGCAGTGCTGGGGGCCCGTACCAAGAGACCCAGTACTTC
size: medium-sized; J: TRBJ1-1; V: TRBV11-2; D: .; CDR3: CASTGDTRRAEAFF; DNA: TGTGCCAGCACCGGCGATACGAGACGCGCTGAAGCTTTCTTT
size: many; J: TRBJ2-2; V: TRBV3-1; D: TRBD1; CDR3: CASSQELGRGTGELFF; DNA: TGTGCCAGCAGCCAAGAGTTGGGCAGGGGGACCGGGGAGCTGTTTTTT
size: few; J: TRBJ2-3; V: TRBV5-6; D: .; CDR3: CASSLWWRLAADTQYF; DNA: TGTGCCAGCAGCTTGTGGTGGCGCTTGGCCGCAGATACGCAGTATTTT
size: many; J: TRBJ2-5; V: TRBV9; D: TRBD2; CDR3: CASTYSGVEETQYF; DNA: TGTGCCAGCACATACAGCGGGGTGGAAGAGACCCAGTACTTC
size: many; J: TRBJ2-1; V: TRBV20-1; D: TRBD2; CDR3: CSARSFLGTGGTNEQFF; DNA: TGCAGTGCTAGATCCTTCTTGGGGACGGGAGGAACGAATGAGCAGTTCTTC
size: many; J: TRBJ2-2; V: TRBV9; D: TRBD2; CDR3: CASSVTSGSGTGELFF; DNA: TGTGCCAGCAGCGTTACTAGCGGGAGTGGCACCGGGGAGCTGTTTTTT
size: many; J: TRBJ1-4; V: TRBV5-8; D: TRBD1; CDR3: CASSLYIQTGGHEKLFF; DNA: TGTGCCAGCAGCTTGTATATACAGACAGGGGGCCATGAAAAACTGTTTTTT
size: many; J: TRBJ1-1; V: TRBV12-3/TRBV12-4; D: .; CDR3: CAIWGGDNTEAFF; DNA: TGTGCCATCTGGGGGGGGGATAACACTGAAGCTTTCTTT
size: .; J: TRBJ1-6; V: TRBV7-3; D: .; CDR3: CASSSPFPGLHEGHSPLHF; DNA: TGTGCCAGCAGCTCCCCTTTCCCGGGACTCCACGAGGGTCATTCACCCCTCCACTTT
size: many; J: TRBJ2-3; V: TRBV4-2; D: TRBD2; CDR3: CASSQGGSGGGDTQYF; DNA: TGTGCCAGCAGCCAAGGCGGAAGCGGGGGTGGGGATACGCAGTATTTT
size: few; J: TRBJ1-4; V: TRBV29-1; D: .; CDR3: CSVRAQSNEKLFF; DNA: TGCAGCGTTCGAGCACAGTCGAATGAAAAACTGTTTTTT
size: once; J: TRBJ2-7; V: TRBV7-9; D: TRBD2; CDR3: CASSLWVERGTSYEQYF; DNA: TGTGCCAGCAGCTTATGGGTGGAGCGGGGGACCTCCTACGAGCAGTACTTC